These 11 T cell receptor beta chains were all obtained from the same sample, sequenced in a study of radiotherapy plus CTLA-4 blockade in lung cancer. Clones were read by immunoSEQ multiplex PCR, and TCRdb kept only the in-frame ones, dropping some. This table holds about 98,000 clones, around 83% found once. Specimen: peripheral blood, collected from a patient treated with radiotherapy plus ipilimumab. Receptors originate from a human donor with non-small cell lung cancer who had a partial response to radiotherapy plus ipilimumab.

The chain recombines TRBV7-3 with TRBJ2-3; 15 positions agree with TRBD2. CDR1 and CDR2 from the germline V gene are SGHTA and FQGTGA. There are 16 residues in the CDR3. With V trimmed by 4 bases and J by 5 bases, 4 bases remained unmatched. The CDR3 protein is CASSWGTSGGKDTQYF. In nucleotides, the CDR3 is TGTGCCAGCAGCTGGGGGACTAGCGGGGGGAAAGATACGCAGTATTTT.

Of note for this clone: Other DNA sequences of this sample code for an identical CDR3. The rearrangement links TRBV30 to TRBJ1-1; D call uncertain. Trimming cost V 2 bases and J 6 bases, with 4 bases left between them. Germline V lookup: CDR1 GTSNPN, CDR2 SVGIG (reference sequence). The CDR3 is 10 residues long. Here the CDR3 DNA reads TGTGCCTGGAGTCGGGCTGAAGCTTTCTTT. Translated: CAWSRAEAFF.

The chain has TRBV27 and TRBJ1-4, with TRBD1 identical over 8 bases. The CDR3 is 16 amino acids. CDR1 MNHEY and CDR2 SMNVEV come from the germline V gene (reference sequence). With 6 bases clipped from V and 8 bases from J, the junction kept 14 bases outside the gene matches. Here the CDR3 DNA reads TGTGCCAGCAGCCCCAGTTGGGGACAGGTAGTCGAAAAACTGTTTTTT. Translation gives CASSPSWGQVVEKLFF.

This clone was found a few times. The rearrangement links TRBV2 to TRBJ2-7; the D gene is possibly TRBD1 (5 bases). The CDR3 totals 15 residues. CDR1 and CDR2 from the germline V gene are SNHLY and FYNNEI. The V gene lost 6 bases and the J gene lost 7 bases, with 22 bases spanning the gap. The CDR3 protein is CASSPGAGRIREQYF. In DNA, the CDR3 is TGTGCCAGCAGCCCAGGAGCAGGGCGGATAAGGGAGCAGTACTTC.

This chain links TRBV6-6 with TRBJ2-1; 8 bases map to TRBD1. The junction had 10 bases not matched to a gene; V was cut back by 4 bases and J by 8 bases. The germline gives CDR1 MNHNY, CDR2 SVGAGI (reference sequence). There are 15 residues in the CDR3. CDR3 in amino acids: CASSSGQGRYDEQFF. CDR3 sequence (DNA): TGTGCCAGCAGTTCCGGACAGGGACGGTACGATGAGCAGTTCTTC.

This clone was seen just once. The rearrangement uses TRBV5-1 and TRBJ2-2; D call uncertain. Germline CDR1 is SGHRS and CDR2 is YFSETQ. Trimming removed 3 bases from V and 5 bases from J, with 17 bases in between. The length of the CDR3 is 16 residues. CDR3 bases: TGCGCCAGCAGCTCCGACCAGAGATCAGGAACCGGGGAGCTGTTTTTT. Its translation is CASSSDQRSGTGELFF.

This chain joins TRBV28 and TRBJ1-4; 7 positions agree with TRBD1. The CDR3 has 13 residues. Germline V gene data show CDR1 as MDHEN and CDR2 as SYDVKM. J lost 14 bases, V lost 6 bases, and 12 bases had no gene match. CDR3: CASRKDHPGGLFF. As DNA, the CDR3 is TGTGCCAGCAGAAAGGACCATCCAGGGGGGCTGTTTTTT.

The V call is TRBV6-1, the J call TRBJ1-2; 7 bases map to TRBD1. CDR1 MNHNS and CDR2 SASEGT come from the germline V gene. V was clipped by 8 bases and J by 2 bases; unmatched bases: 8. The CDR3 consists of 14 residues. CDR3 amino acids: CASRGTATNYGYTF. DNA of the CDR3: TGTGCCAGCCGGGGGACAGCGACAAACTATGGCTACACCTTC.

V usage is TRBV10-3 and J usage is TRBJ1-2; D possibly corresponds to TRBD1 (6 bases). The germline V gene has CDR1 ENHRY and CDR2 SYGVKD. V gave up 0 bases and J gave up 4 bases, with 15 bases separating them. CDR3 length equals 16 residues. The CDR3 spells CAISESTGGGAYGYTF. CDR3 nucleotides: TGTGCCATCAGTGAGTCGACGGGAGGGGGAGCCTATGGCTACACCTTC.

This rearrangement joins TRBV5-1 to TRBJ2-5, with D perhaps matching TRBD2 (6 bases). V dropped 4 bases and J dropped 5 bases, with 18 bases sitting between them. This CDR3 spans 15 amino acids. Germline V gene data show CDR1 as SGHRS and CDR2 as YFSETQ. In DNA, the CDR3 is TGCGCCAGCAGCGGGGGGAGCGGCGGCGGGGAGACCCAGTACTTC. This sequence encodes CASSGGSGGGETQYF.

V and J are TRBV27 and TRBJ2-7; 9 bases fit TRBD2. Germline CDR1 MNHEY, CDR2 SMNVEV (reference sequence). The CDR3 has 17 amino acids. With V trimmed by 2 bases and J by 4 bases, 12 bases remained unmatched. The CDR3 DNA sequence: TGTGCCAGCAGTTTACGAGAGCTCCAGCGGGAGGCTTACGAGCAGTACTTC. This translates into CASSLRELQREAYEQYF.